This TCR beta chain was captured in a study of blood T cells in healthy people across ages. A sample-barcoded 5' primer and a J-beta primer mix were used in a second PCR of roughly 7 to 11 cycles. TCRdb recomputed calls from the 5' RACE reads with MiXCR, one row per CDR3 protein. The sample has roughly 2 million distinct CDR3 sequences, less than 50% seen once. This CDR3 region has 15 residues. Germline CDR1 reads MNHEY; CDR2 reads SVGAGI. With V trimmed by 6 bases and J by 0 bases, 5 bases remained unmatched. The V and J genes are TRBV6-5 and TRBJ2-1; TRBD1 matches 7 bases. Sequenced: blood. This TCR derives from a woman in her thirties or forties in good health. This chain's CDR3 is CASRRGTDSYNEQFF. The CDR3 nucleotides are TGTGCCAGCAGACGAGGGACAGACTCCTACAATGAGCAGTTCTTC.